Listed here are 25 T cell receptor beta chains from one sample, sequenced in a study of blood T cell repertoires in COVID-19 (dated by TCRdb to 2020 to 2022). Receptor libraries were prepared by the immunoSEQ multiplex PCR assay. What TCRdb holds here is the immuneACCESS table cut down to in-frame rearrangements. Part of the clones is not present; checked against another copy, under half of the missing clones reflect an unresolved V gene, and the others are unexplained. Here the sample has 250,000 to 350,000 clones; almost 90% occur a single time. Less than 3.5% of the sample goes to the ten largest clones. Source material: peripheral blood. These TCRs come from a young woman with COVID-19, enrolled during active disease.

J is TRBJ1-1 and V is TRBV30; 7 nucleotides align to TRBD1. V dropped 4 bases and J dropped 4; count of bases not matched to a gene: 3. Germline V lookup: CDR1 GTSNPN, CDR2 SVGIG (reference sequence). The CDR3 is made up of 12 amino acids. CDR3 residues: CAWKGAATEAFF. CDR3 nucleotide sequence: TGTGCCTGGAAGGGGGCGGCCACTGAAGCTTTCTTT. Using reference TRBV30 and TRBJ1-1 for the parts outside the CDR3, the full variable domain is SQTIHQWPATLVQPVGSPLSLECTVEGTSNPNLYWYRQAAGRGLQLLFYSVGIGQISSEVPQNLSASRPQDRQFILSSKKLLLSDSGFYLCAWKGAATEAFFGQGTRLTVV.

This chain uses TRBV15 with TRBJ2-3, with a possible D match to TRBD2 (5 bases). Germline values: CDR1 LNHNV, CDR2 YYDKDF (reference sequence). The CDR3 sequence is 16 residues long. Trimming took off 1 base at V and 1 base at J, with 12 bases between the two ends. CDR3 coding DNA: TGTGCCACCAGCAGAGTGGGCCTAGCAGGCACAGATACGCAGTATTTT. The encoded protein is CATSRVGLAGTDTQYF.

CDR3 in amino acids: CASSLDRGQPQHF. Here the CDR3 DNA reads TGTGCCAGCAGTTTAGACAGGGGTCAGCCCCAGCATTTT. The V call is TRBV27, the J call TRBJ1-5, with TRBD1 identical over 8 bases. This CDR3 is 13 amino acids long. The V segment lost 2 bases and the J segment 6 bases; nucleotides outside the gene matches: 0. Germline lookup yields CDR1 MNHEY and CDR2 SMNVEV (reference sequence).

This clone was seen once. The chain has TRBV11-2 and TRBJ2-3, with 10 bases that match TRBD2. V lost 5 bases to trimming and J lost 1 base; unmatched junction nucleotides: 6. The CDR3 sequence is 16 residues long. From germline, CDR1 is SGHAT and CDR2 FQNNGV. CDR3 residues: CASSPGLAGGTDTQYF. The DNA for the CDR3 is TGTGCCAGCAGCCCCGGGCTAGCGGGAGGCACAGATACGCAGTATTTT.

This chain joins TRBV6-4 and TRBJ2-5; 8 bases agree with TRBD2. The J segment lost 2 bases and the V segment lost 3 bases, leaving 5 bases of the junction unmatched. Germline V gene sequence: CDR1 MRHNA, CDR2 SNTAGT. The CDR3 covers 15 residues. The CDR3 protein is CASSETSGLQETQYF. In DNA, the CDR3 is TGTGCCAGCAGTGAAACTAGCGGTTTACAAGAGACCCAGTACTTC.

The V call is TRBV6-5, the J call TRBJ2-2, with 9 bases that match TRBD1. This CDR3 comprises 14 residues. Per the germline V gene, CDR1 is MNHEY and CDR2 is SVGAGI. V lost 4 bases to trimming and J lost 3 bases; unmatched junction nucleotides: 0. The CDR3 sequence: CASSWDRDTGELFF. As DNA, the CDR3 is TGTGCCAGCAGTTGGGACAGGGACACCGGGGAGCTGTTTTTT.

The chain couples TRBV28 to TRBJ1-3, with 11 bases identical to TRBD1. The trim removed 5 bases at V and 0 bases at J, leaving 12 bases unmatched. The CDR3 length is 19 residues. Germline V gives CDR1 MDHEN, CDR2 SYDVKM. The CDR3 DNA follows: TGTGCCAGCAGTCCTCCCTTAGGACAGGGGGCCTCCTCTGGAAACACCATATATTTT. It specifies CASSPPLGQGASSGNTIYF.

The genes are TRBV7-2 and TRBJ1-2; 11 nucleotides agree with TRBD1. This CDR3 has 16 amino acids. V was pared by 4 bases and J by 4 bases, with 8 bases of the junction left unmatched. Germline CDR1 and CDR2: SGHTA and FQGNSA. The CDR3 loop is CASSYRTGGFSYGYTF. The CDR3 nucleotides are TGTGCCAGCAGCTACCGGACAGGGGGCTTTAGCTATGGCTACACCTTC.

The genes are TRBV5-1 and TRBJ1-5; 8 bases match TRBD1. The V gene end was trimmed by 4 bases and the J gene end by 4 bases; junction bases not matched to a gene: 7. The CDR3 covers 15 residues. Germline CDR1 SGHRS, CDR2 YFSETQ. The CDR3 loop is CASSPDRGTNQPQHF. CDR3 DNA sequence: TGCGCCAGCAGCCCAGACAGGGGAACAAATCAGCCCCAGCATTTT.

The chain links TRBV10-2 to TRBJ2-1, with 9 bases lining up with TRBD2. The V gene's germline CDR1 is WSHSY and CDR2 SAAADI. CDR3 length equals 19 residues. V lost 5 bases to trimming and J lost 4 bases; unmatched junction nucleotides: 18. CDR3 coding DNA: TGCGCCAGCAGTCCGAGAATAGCGGGAGTAACGGGGACTTACAATGAGCAGTTCTTC. Protein product: CASSPRIAGVTGTYNEQFF.

The chain has TRBV19 and TRBJ2-3; 8 bases map to TRBD2. With 7 bases clipped from V and 0 bases from J, the junction kept 12 bases outside the gene matches. The CDR3 length is 17 residues. Germline V gene data show CDR1 as LNHDA and CDR2 as SQIVND (reference sequence). In DNA, the CDR3 is TGTGCCAGTACCACAAGGAGTAGCGGGACTAGCACAGATACGCAGTATTTT. Translation gives CASTTRSSGTSTDTQYF.

The V and J genes are TRBV7-3 and TRBJ2-2, with D possibly TRBD2 on 6 matching bases. The germline V and J ends were trimmed by 4 bases and 6 bases, with 12 bases remaining between them. The germline V gene encodes CDR1 SGHTA and CDR2 FQGTGA. The CDR3 runs 14 residues. The DNA for the CDR3 is TGTGCCAGCAGCTCCCGCGGGGCCTCCGGGGAGCTGTTTTTT. Residues: CASSSRGASGELFF.

The table lists this clone with a few counts. This chain links TRBV5-8 with TRBJ2-7; 9 positions match TRBD2. This CDR3 is 15 amino acids long. The trim removed 0 bases at V and 3 bases at J, leaving 4 bases unmatched. Germline lookup yields CDR1 SGHTS and CDR2 YDEGEE. CDR3 sequence: CASSLGLAGNYEQYF. CDR3 DNA: TGTGCCAGCAGCTTGGGGCTAGCGGGGAACTACGAGCAGTACTTC. The entire variable domain, with the rest obtained from reference TRBV5-8 and TRBJ2-7, is as follows: EAGVTQSPTHLIKTRGQQATLRCSPISGHTSVYWYQQALGLGLQFLLWYDEGEERNRGNFPPRFSGRQFPNYSSELNVNALELEDSALYLCASSLGLAGNYEQYFGPGTRLTVT.

This clone was recorded only once. This chain links TRBV10-3 with TRBJ2-7, with 9 bases identical to TRBD1. This CDR3 has 12 residues. The V and J ends lost 6 bases and 4 bases, in that order; junction bases with no gene match: 1. In germline, CDR1 is ENHRY, CDR2 SYGVKD. The DNA of the CDR3 is TGTGCCATCAGCGACAGGGGGTACGAGCAGTACTTC. Translation: CAISDRGYEQYF.

This clone is a singleton in its sample. This sequence joins TRBV27 and TRBJ1-2; D may be TRBD1 (5 bases). V shed 8 bases and J shed 7 bases, with 14 bases lying between them. There are 12 residues in the CDR3. Looked up from germline, CDR1 is MNHEY and CDR2 is SMNVEV (reference sequence). The chain's CDR3 is CASYGGRGGYTF. CDR3 DNA sequence: TGTGCCAGCTATGGGGGGAGGGGTGGCTACACCTTC.

This chain connects TRBV7-6 to TRBJ2-1, with 10 bases aligning to TRBD2. V gave up 2 bases and J gave up 2 bases; unmatched junction bases: 6. CDR1 and CDR2 (germline): SGHVS, FNYEAQ. The CDR3 covers 17 residues. DNA of the CDR3: TGTGCCAGCAGCTTAAGAAGCGGGAGGGCCGCCTACAATGAGCAGTTCTTC. This sequence encodes CASSLRSGRAAYNEQFF.

V is TRBV19 and J is TRBJ2-1, with a tentative D call TRBD2 (6 bases). V lost 3 bases, J lost 0 bases, and 12 bases lay in between. The CDR3 contains 16 residues. CDR1 LNHDA and CDR2 SQIVND come from the germline V gene (reference sequence). CDR3 DNA: TGTGCCAGTAGTATCCCAGGGCGGGACTCCTACAATGAGCAGTTCTTC. It translates to CASSIPGRDSYNEQFF.

The chain uses TRBV19 and TRBJ2-7, with D tentatively TRBD2 (5 bases). The CDR3 has 16 residues. Looked up from germline, CDR1 is LNHDA and CDR2 is SQIVND (reference sequence). V lost 1 base, J lost 0 bases, and 13 bases lay in between. This CDR3 reads CASSIGRGLDSYEQYF. The DNA for the CDR3 is TGTGCCAGTAGTATAGGTCGCGGGCTAGACTCCTACGAGCAGTACTTC. The whole variable domain, filled in from reference TRBV19 and TRBJ2-7, reads DGGITQSPKYLFRKEGQNVTLSCEQNLNHDAMYWYRQDPGQGLRLIYYSQIVNDFQKGDIAEGYSVSREKKESFPLTVTSAQKNPTAFYLCASSIGRGLDSYEQYFGPGTRLTVT.

This chain links TRBV5-6 with TRBJ1-2, with 7 bases matching TRBD1. Germline V gene lookup returns CDR1 SGHDT and CDR2 YYEEEE. There are 17 residues in the CDR3. Trimming cost V 1 base and J 2 bases; bases outside gene matches: 11. CDR3 residues: CASSLPSLRQGNYGYTF. The CDR3 coding sequence is TGTGCCAGCAGCTTGCCCTCTTTGCGACAGGGAAACTATGGCTACACCTTC.

This chain links TRBV24-1 with TRBJ2-3; TRBD2 matches 8 bases. CDR3 size: 13 residues. CDR1 and CDR2 from the germline V gene are KGHDR and SFDVKD. J was trimmed by 4 bases and V by 5 bases; bases with no gene match: 1. The CDR3 DNA follows: TGTGCCACCAGTGCGGGAGGGCCAGATACGCAGTATTTT. Its protein product is CATSAGGPDTQYF.

Only one count was recorded for this clone. This CDR3 reads CASRSGTSYNEQFF. The CDR3 DNA reads as TGTGCCAGCCGAAGCGGGACCTCCTACAATGAGCAGTTCTTC. The gene calls are TRBV19 and TRBJ2-1, with TRBD2 matching over 7 bases. CDR3 size: 14 residues. The trim removed 9 bases at V and 0 bases at J, leaving 5 bases unmatched. Germline V lookup: CDR1 LNHDA, CDR2 SQIVND (reference sequence).

Comment on this clone: Other DNA sequences in this specimen translate into the identical CDR3. The chain is built from TRBV19 and TRBJ1-5, with TRBD1 matching over 7 bases. The CDR3 is 14 amino acids. Per germline, CDR1 LNHDA and CDR2 SQIVND (reference sequence). V lost 1 base to trimming and J lost 4 bases; unmatched junction nucleotides: 1. The CDR3 DNA is TGTGCCAGTAGTATAGGACAGGGAAATCAGCCCCAGCATTTT. It encodes CASSIGQGNQPQHF.

The rearrangement joins TRBV11-2 to TRBJ2-7; 10 bases map to TRBD2. The CDR3 covers 15 residues. The J segment lost 0 bases and the V segment lost 5 bases, leaving 4 bases of the junction unmatched. CDR1 SGHAT and CDR2 FQNNGV come from the germline V gene. The CDR3 spells CASSPRLAGSYEQYF. The CDR3 DNA is TGTGCCAGCAGCCCCCGACTAGCGGGCTCCTACGAGCAGTACTTC.

The rearrangement links TRBV14 to TRBJ2-3, with 9 positions matching TRBD2. After removal of 4 bases from V and 5 bases from J, the junction contained 13 bases not matched to a gene. The CDR3 length is 17 residues. Looked up from germline, CDR1 is SGHDN and CDR2 is FVKESK. The CDR3 loop reads CASSPWYKREEGDTQYF. CDR3 nucleotides: TGTGCCAGCAGCCCCTGGTATAAGCGGGAGGAGGGAGATACGCAGTATTTT.

The chain is built from TRBV2 and TRBJ2-2; 7 positions match TRBD1. Trimming removed 5 bases from V and 5 bases from J; junction bases left unmatched: 8. The CDR3 has 15 amino acids. Germline V CDR1 and CDR2: SNHLY, FYNNEI. The CDR3 nucleotides are TGTGCCAGCAGTCTCGGGACAGCCGTGACCGGGGAGCTGTTTTTT. Encoded protein: CASSLGTAVTGELFF.